This entry describes one TCR beta chain. What it recognizes is unknown. Patients had received no treatment of any kind before thyroid surgery. This sample was taken from a study of metastatic and nonmetastatic thyroid tumors. Overall study context: Repertoire comparisons spanned blood and tumor or nodule tissue from malignant and benign thyroid patients.

TCRdb re-called clones from the PCR reads using MiXCR. The sample has 7,000 to 9,500 clones; less than 35% are singletons. Broader study findings: Across blood and tumor, TCR beta diversity in malignant thyroid tumors was reportedly significantly higher than in benign nodules.

The length of the CDR3 is 13 residues. Trimming took off 3 bases at V and 6 bases at J, with 11 bases between the two ends. Germline-derived CDR1 and CDR2 are SGHAT and FQNNGV. Material: tumor tissue. The chain joins TRBV11-2 to TRBJ1-1, with a possible D match to TRBD1 (6 bases). The receptor's source is a female donor with papillary thyroid cancer or a benign thyroid nodule (not recorded which). Some clones in this sample may be carry-over from other donors' samples. Here the CDR3 reads CASSLLQGSEAFF. The CDR3 bases are TGTGCCAGCAGCTTGCTACAGGGTTCTGAAGCTTTCTTT. Looking up the rest from reference TRBV11-2 and TRBJ1-1 gives the full variable domain: EAGVAQSPRYKIIEKRQSVAFWCNPISGHATLYWYQQILGQGPKLLIQFQNNGVVDDSQLPKDRFSAERLKGVDSTLKIQPAKLEDSAVYLCASSLLQGSEAFFGQGTRLTVV.